This T cell receptor (beta chain) was retrieved from a study of naive CD8 T cells in extremely preterm neonates. The V segment lost 4 bases and the J segment 0 bases; nucleotides outside the gene matches: 9. CDR1 is ENHRY and CDR2 is SYGVKD in the germline V gene. This CDR3 has 18 amino acids. Clones were sequenced by immunoSEQ multiplex PCR, and TCRdb holds only the in-frame ones, with some missing. The data show roughly 4,000 clones, less than 98% seen once. Sorting kept Annexin V-negative CD3+CD8+CD45RA+CCR7+ naive T cells. Sequenced material: naive CD8+ T cells from blood. The TCR was taken from a human donor in good health. The chain combines TRBV10-3 with TRBJ2-2, with 9 bases fitting TRBD1. The CDR3 DNA is TGTGCCATCAGTGGCAAGACAGGGGGACACACGAACACCGGGGAGCTGTTTTTT. Translated: CAISGKTGGHTNTGELFF.